Sequencing of this TCR beta chain was carried out in a study of CD8+ T cells in alopecia areata. Study-level points and caveats: Scalp sample data also include resident alphabeta T cells from normal skin.

This CDR3 has 18 amino acids. With 4 bases clipped from V and 2 bases from J, the junction kept 12 bases outside the gene matches. In germline, CDR1 is SGHDT, CDR2 YYEEEE. About this clone: Its specificity is not known.

After isolation, RNA underwent reverse transcription to generate cDNA as the sequencing template. Method: immunoSEQ multiplex PCR; TCRdb's copy keeps in-frame clones and lacks some. The sample includes 150,000 or so clones, approximately 87% of them seen just once. This TCR was sampled from a human donor with alopecia areata. The chain employs TRBV5-6 and TRBJ2-1; 10 bases are a match to TRBD1. Material: CD8+ T cells sorted from blood, obtained at week 0. CDR3 amino acids: CASSPGQGGTVTYNEQFF. In DNA form, the CDR3 reads TGTGCCAGCAGCCCAGGACAGGGGGGAACAGTGACCTACAATGAGCAGTTCTTC. The full variable domain, with the rest looked up from reference TRBV5-6 and TRBJ2-1, is DAGVTQSPTHLIKTRGQQVTLRCSPKSGHDTVSWYQQALGQGPQFIFQYYEEEERQRGNFPDRFSGHQFPNYSSELNVNALLLGDSALYLCASSPGQGGTVTYNEQFFGPGTRLTVL.